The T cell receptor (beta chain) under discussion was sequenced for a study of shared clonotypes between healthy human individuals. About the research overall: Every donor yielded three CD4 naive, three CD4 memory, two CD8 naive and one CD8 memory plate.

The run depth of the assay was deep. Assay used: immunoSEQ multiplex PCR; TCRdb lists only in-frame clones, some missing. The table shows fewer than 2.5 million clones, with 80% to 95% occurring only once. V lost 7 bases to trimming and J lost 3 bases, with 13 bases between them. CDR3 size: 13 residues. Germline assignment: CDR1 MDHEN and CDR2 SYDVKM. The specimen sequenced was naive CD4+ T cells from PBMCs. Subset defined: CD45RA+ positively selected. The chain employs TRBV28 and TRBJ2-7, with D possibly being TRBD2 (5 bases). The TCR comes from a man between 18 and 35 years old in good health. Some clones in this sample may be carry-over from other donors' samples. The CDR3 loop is CASTPTIFYEQYF. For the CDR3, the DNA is TGTGCCAGCACTCCGACTATATTCTACGAGCAGTACTTC.